Listed here are 3 T cell receptor beta chains from one sample, sequenced in a study of T cell repertoires in cytomegalovirus infection (dated by TCRdb to about 2019). TCRdb lists the instrument as Illumina HiSeq 1500. Starting from the raw public reads, TCRdb applied fastp trimming at Q25, assembled clones with MiXCR and retained in-frame beta chains. Rows are combined by CDR3 protein, so each entry shows the most common genes and DNA. The sample records about 740,000 distinct CDR3 sequences, roughly a third of which are singletons. The top ten clonotypes cover roughly 2.8% of the sample. The sample comprised PBMCs. These receptors came from a human donor in good health (CMV status not recorded). Some clones in this sample may be carry-over from other donors' samples.

This clonotype was seen many times. The chain uses TRBV7-8 and TRBJ2-3; the D gene is possibly TRBD2 (6 bases). CDR1 is SGHVS and CDR2 is FQNEAQ in the germline V gene. Trimming removed 5 bases at V and 1 base at J, with 16 bases between. The CDR3 consists of 16 residues. The DNA of the CDR3 is TGTGCCAGCAGCCCCTCAATTGGGGAGGGCACAGATACGCAGTATTTT. Its protein product is CASSPSIGEGTDTQYF.

This clonotype was picked up a small number of times. The V gene is TRBV12-3 or TRBV12-4, the J gene TRBJ1-1, with 8 positions matching TRBD1. CDR3 length: 15 amino acids. J lost 7 bases, V lost 5 bases, and 12 bases had no gene match. The CDR3 DNA follows: TGTGCCAGCAGTCCACGGACAGGGTTCACGTATGAAGCTTTCTTT. This translates into CASSPRTGFTYEAFF.

This clonotype was found a few times. V is TRBV5-1 and J is TRBJ2-2; TRBD2 matches 12 bases. Germline V lookup: CDR1 SGHRS, CDR2 YFSETQ. This CDR3 has 14 residues. The V gene end was trimmed by 2 bases and the J gene end by 10 bases; junction bases not matched to a gene: 3. The CDR3 bases are TGCGCCAGCAGCTTCCTAGCGGGAGGGTTGGAGCTGTTTTTT. Its protein product is CASSFLAGGLELFF.